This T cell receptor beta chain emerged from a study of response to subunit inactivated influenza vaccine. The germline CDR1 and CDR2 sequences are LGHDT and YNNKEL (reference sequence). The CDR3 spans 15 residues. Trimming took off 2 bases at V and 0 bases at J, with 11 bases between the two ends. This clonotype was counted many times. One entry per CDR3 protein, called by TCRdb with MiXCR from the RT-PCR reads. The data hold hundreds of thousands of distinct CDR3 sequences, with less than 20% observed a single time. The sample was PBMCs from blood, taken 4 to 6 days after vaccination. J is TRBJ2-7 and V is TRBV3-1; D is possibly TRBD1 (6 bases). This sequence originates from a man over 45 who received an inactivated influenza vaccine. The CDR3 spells CASSQQGRSSYEQYF. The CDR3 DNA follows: TGTGCCAGCAGCCAACAGGGGCGCAGCTCCTACGAGCAGTACTTC.